This section outlines one T cell receptor (beta chain) sequence together with its context. Its antigen is unknown. This sample was taken from a study of tumor-infiltrating lymphocytes in primary liver carcinoma. The investigators made TCR beta cDNA from around 530 ng total RNA, using a constant-region primer. It was through three nested multiplex PCR rounds of slightly modified ARM-PCR that TCR beta libraries arose. In the first two PCR rounds, TRBV1-TRBV30 forward primers were paired with a C-beta reverse primer, and each round lasted approximately 9 cycles. MiXCR was run by TCRdb on the multiplex PCR reads, yielding one entry per CDR3 protein. Among 100,000 to 150,000 distinct CDR3 sequences, 65% were seen once, and the ten largest hold around 9%. The tissue used was unsorted bulk material of 20-30 mg. RNA and DNA were co-extracted from it with the AllPrep DNA/RNA mini kit. Surgeons treated the primary liver carcinoma of the patients by surgical resection.

Study-wide results and caveats: No more than about 8-24% of top clones could be seen in all five tumor regions.

The V end was cut by 6 bases, the J end by 0 bases, with 9 bases between. Germline V gene sequence: CDR1 DFQATT, CDR2 SNEGSKA (reference sequence). The CDR3 covers 13 residues. The chain is built from TRBV20-1 and TRBJ2-4, with D perhaps assigned TRBD1 or TRBD2 (5 bases each). This receptor was taken from an older woman with primary liver carcinoma and hepatitis B virus infection. Specimen: liver tumor tissue from sampling region 1. Subset defined: tumor region T1, superior pole. The CDR3 protein is CSADGGAKNIQYF. The DNA for the CDR3 is TGCAGTGCCGATGGGGGAGCCAAAAACATTCAGTACTTC.